This entry lists 10 T cell receptor beta chains sequenced from one sample in a study of blood T cells in healthy people across ages. Primers used in a second PCR of roughly 6 to 11 cycles were a sample-barcoded 5' primer and a J-beta primer mix. One entry per CDR3 protein results from TCRdb running MiXCR on the 5' RACE reads. Among 650,000 to 700,000 distinct CDR3 sequences listed, about a third were seen once. Sequenced input: blood. Every receptor here comes from a woman older than 75 in good health.

This clonotype showed up just a few times. A read error may be the cause here, since a much bigger clone is one base away. V gene TRBV5-5 combines with J gene TRBJ2-5, with a possible D match to TRBD1 (6 bases). Germline V gives CDR1 SGHKS, CDR2 YYEKEE (reference sequence). CDR3 size: 14 residues. Trimming pared 0 bases from V and 11 bases from J, leaving 17 bases between. CDR3 sequence: CASSLDRARNEQYF. The CDR3 region has the DNA TGTGCCAGCAGCTTGGACAGGGCAAGGAATGAGCAGTACTTC.

This clonotype was detected ten times or more. This may be a read error: a much more frequent sequence differs by one nucleotide. The chain has TRBV24-1 and TRBJ2-1; possible D gene TRBD2, 6 bases. The CDR3 runs 15 residues. CDR1 and CDR2 (germline): KGHDR, SFDVKD. Trimming cost V 4 bases and J 9 bases, with 18 bases left between them. CDR3 bases: TGTGCCACCAGTGAGGAGGGGAGGTCTGTTGGTGAGCAGTTCTTC. It is translated as CATSEEGRSVGEQFF.

The rearrangement joins TRBV30 to TRBJ2-6; D unresolved. CDR1 and CDR2 (germline): GTSNPN, SVGIG (reference sequence). The CDR3 has 13 amino acids. V gave up 1 base and J gave up 4 bases, with 5 bases separating them. The CDR3 DNA follows: TGTGCCTGGAGTGGGTCGGGGGCCAACGTCCTGACTTTC. Translating gives CAWSGSGANVLTF. Supplemented by reference TRBV30 and TRBJ2-6, the full variable domain reads SQTIHQWPATLVQPVGSPLSLECTVEGTSNPNLYWYRQAAGRGLQLLFYSVGIGQISSEVPQNLSASRPQDRQFILSSKKLLLSDSGFYLCAWSGSGANVLTFGAGSRLTVL.

Details on this clonotype: A read error may explain this, as a much larger clone is one base away. The rearrangement joins TRBV7-9 to TRBJ2-1, with D maybe TRBD2 (7 bases). CDR3 size: 16 residues. Trimming removed 5 bases from V and 8 bases from J, with 22 bases in between. The germline V gene has CDR1 SEHNR and CDR2 FQNEAQ (reference sequence). The CDR3 DNA follows: TGTGCCAGCAGCCCGATCGGCGGGGGCCGTGTTTATGAGCAGTTCTTC. Its translation: CASSPIGGGRVYEQFF.

V gene TRBV7-2 combines with J gene TRBJ2-7, with D possibly TRBD2 on 6 matching bases. This CDR3 contains 15 residues. V lost 5 bases, J lost 4 bases, and 18 bases lay in between. Germline loops: CDR1 SGHTA, CDR2 FQGNSA. The CDR3 sequence is CASSPQSGTGYEQYF. DNA of the CDR3: TGTGCCAGCAGCCCTCAGTCGGGGACTGGGTACGAGCAGTACTTC.

The chain links TRBV6-6 to TRBJ1-1, with D tentatively TRBD1 (5 bases). The germline CDR1 and CDR2 sequences are MNHNY and SVGAGI (reference sequence). The V gene lost 7 bases and the J gene lost 1 base, with 13 bases spanning the gap. The CDR3 covers 14 residues. The CDR3 is CASIHRTQNTEAFF. The CDR3 bases are TGTGCCAGCATCCACAGGACACAGAACACTGAAGCTTTCTTT.

Remarks on this clonotype: A much larger clone sits a single nucleotide away, making a read error possible. The chain joins TRBV20-1 to TRBJ2-4; possibly TRBD1 or TRBD2 for D (7 bases each). CDR1 DFQATT and CDR2 SNEGSKA come from the germline V gene (reference sequence). This CDR3 has 13 amino acids. V gave up 8 bases and J gave up 13 bases, with 24 bases separating them. This CDR3 reads CSFRGGQKKEQYF. CDR3 nucleotides: TGCAGTTTCAGGGGGGGACAGAAGAAAGAGCAGTACTTC.

This clonotype was seen a handful of times. CDR3 sequence: CASSPPRQLNEKLFF. In DNA, the CDR3 is TGTGCCAGCAGCCCCCCCCGACAGCTTAATGAAAAACTGTTTTTT. The rearrangement joins TRBV7-3 to TRBJ1-4; perhaps TRBD1 as D (5 bases). Germline CDR1 is SGHTA and CDR2 is FQGTGA. This CDR3 comprises 15 residues. Trimming cost V 5 bases and J 4 bases, with 14 bases left between them. The full variable domain, rest sourced from reference TRBV7-3 and TRBJ1-4, is GAGVSQTPSNKVTEKGKYVELRCDPISGHTALYWYRQSLGQGPEFLIYFQGTGAADDSGLPNDRFFAVRPEGSVSTLKIQRTERGDSAVYLCASSPPRQLNEKLFFGSGTQLSVL.

There are many counts of this clonotype. This rearrangement joins TRBV6-1 to TRBJ2-7; D is unclear. The CDR3 runs to 16 residues. Germline loops: CDR1 MNHNS, CDR2 SASEGT. V was trimmed by 5 bases and J by 2 bases, leaving 19 bases between them. This CDR3 is CASSPGHSSFTYEQYF. The CDR3 bases are TGTGCCAGCAGTCCTGGGCATTCTTCCTTTACCTACGAGCAGTACTTC.

CDR3 coding DNA: TGCGCCAGCAGGCAAAAACAGAGCACAGATACGCAGTATTTT. It codes for CASRQKQSTDTQYF. The chain links TRBV5-1 to TRBJ2-3; D uncertain. CDR3 length: 14 amino acids. The V end lost 5 bases, the J end lost 0 bases, and 10 bases lay between the germline ends. The germline V gene has CDR1 SGHRS and CDR2 YFSETQ.